This entry features one T cell receptor beta chain sequence. The antigen is undetermined. This sample was taken from a study of vaccination effects on CD4 cells after COVID-19. Regarding the study as a whole: Clonal contraction was marked in infection- and vaccine-induced clones late after vaccination.

Sequencing was preceded by expansion of antigen-specific CD4+ T cells with viral peptide pools in the ViraFEST assay. Subsequent to approximately 9 days of culture, CD4+ T cells were isolated. According to the study, vaccine recipients showed no prior SARS-CoV-2 infection and negative nucleocapsid antibodies. The CDR3 extends over 16 amino acids. With 0 bases removed from V and 3 bases from J, the gap between germline ends came to 13 bases. Germline V CDR1 and CDR2: SGHRS, YFSETQ. Generated by immunoSEQ multiplex PCR, the TCRdb table keeps only in-frame clones and is missing some. Of about 65,000 clones listed, less than 85% were seen once; the top ten hold 2.8%.

The sample here was CD4+ T cells from PBMCs cultured with HCoV-NL63 spike peptides, taken before COVID-19 vaccination. The sequence came from a human donor who received a COVID-19 vaccine. The V gene is TRBV5-1, the J gene TRBJ2-1; D gene unclear. The CDR3 bases are TGCGCCAGCAGCTTGGTCCACGGAAGAAACTACAATGAGCAGTTCTTC. It specifies CASSLVHGRNYNEQFF.